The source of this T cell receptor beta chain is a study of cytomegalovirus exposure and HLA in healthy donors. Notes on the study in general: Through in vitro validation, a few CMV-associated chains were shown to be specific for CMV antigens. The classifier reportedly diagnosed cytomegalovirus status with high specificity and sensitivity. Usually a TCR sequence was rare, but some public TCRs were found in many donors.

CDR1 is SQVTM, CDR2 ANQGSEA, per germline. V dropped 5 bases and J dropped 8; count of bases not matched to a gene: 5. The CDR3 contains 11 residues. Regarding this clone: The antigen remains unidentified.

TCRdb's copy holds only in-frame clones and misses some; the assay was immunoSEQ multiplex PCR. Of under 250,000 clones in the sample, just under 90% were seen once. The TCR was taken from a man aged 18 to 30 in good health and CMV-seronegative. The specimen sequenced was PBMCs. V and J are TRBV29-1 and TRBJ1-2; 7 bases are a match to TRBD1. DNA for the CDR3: TGCAGCGTTTGGACAGGTTGGGGCTACACCTTC. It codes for CSVWTGWGYTF.